This TCR beta chain was identified during a study of blood T cell repertoires in COVID-19. Study-level background: Acute-phase and convalescent COVID-19 samples originated in the United States, Italy and Spain. PBMCs, B-cell-depleted T cells, or T cells provided the cDNA or gDNA that made up the material.

CDR1 is SEHNR, CDR2 FQNEAQ, per germline (reference sequence). Losses at the gene ends were 5 bases for V and 2 bases for J; bases not matched to a gene: 6. This CDR3 has 16 amino acids. This clone was found a few times. Authors' analysis steps: Estimated nucleated cell counts came from reference gene primer amplification. TCRdb's copy holds only in-frame clones and misses some; the assay was immunoSEQ multiplex PCR. V, J and clone size derive from that table, while D and trimming were established from the DNA sequence. The sample gives about 72,000 clones, around nine tenths of which show up once; approximately 14% is in the top ten.

The sequenced sample was peripheral blood. The rearrangement joins TRBV7-9 to TRBJ2-3; 11 bases align to TRBD2. The origin of this receptor is a woman in her sixties or seventies with acute or convalescent COVID-19. CDR3 residues: CASSGTSGGNTDTQYF. In nucleotides, the CDR3 is TGTGCCAGCAGCGGTACTAGCGGGGGAAACACAGATACGCAGTATTTT. Looking up the rest from reference TRBV7-9 and TRBJ2-3 gives the full variable domain: DTGVSQNPRHKITKRGQNVTFRCDPISEHNRLYWYRQTLGQGPEFLTYFQNEAQLEKSRLLSDRFSAERPKGSFSTLEIQRTEQGDSAMYLCASSGTSGGNTDTQYFGPGTRLTVL.